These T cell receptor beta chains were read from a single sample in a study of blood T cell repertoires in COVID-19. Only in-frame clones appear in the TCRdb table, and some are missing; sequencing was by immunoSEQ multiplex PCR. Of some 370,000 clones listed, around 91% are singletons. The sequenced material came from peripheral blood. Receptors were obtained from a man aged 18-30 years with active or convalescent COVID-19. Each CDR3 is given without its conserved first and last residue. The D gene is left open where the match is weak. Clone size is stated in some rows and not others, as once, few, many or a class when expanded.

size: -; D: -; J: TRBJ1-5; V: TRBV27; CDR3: AIRPDSYSNQPQH
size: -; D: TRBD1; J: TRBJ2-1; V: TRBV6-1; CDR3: ASSELEGAGNEQF
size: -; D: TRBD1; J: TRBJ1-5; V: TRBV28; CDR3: ASSFRGAYNQPQH
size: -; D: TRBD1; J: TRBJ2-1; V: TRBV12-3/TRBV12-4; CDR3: ASSFQQDRVNI
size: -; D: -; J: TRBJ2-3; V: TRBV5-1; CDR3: ASSLGGHLPDTQY
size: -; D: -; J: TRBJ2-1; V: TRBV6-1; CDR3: ASSDGGNSYNEQF
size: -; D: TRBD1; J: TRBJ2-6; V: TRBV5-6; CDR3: ASRGDRGDPGANVLT
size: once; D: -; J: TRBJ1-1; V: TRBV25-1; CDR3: ASSEYRGTEAF
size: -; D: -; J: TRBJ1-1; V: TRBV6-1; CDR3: ASSEALRGGEAF
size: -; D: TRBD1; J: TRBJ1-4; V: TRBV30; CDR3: AWSTQGAGEKLF
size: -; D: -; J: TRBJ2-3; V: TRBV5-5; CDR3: ASSFNRDWDTDTQY
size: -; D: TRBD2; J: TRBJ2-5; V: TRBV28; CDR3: ASSPRLAGGKTQY
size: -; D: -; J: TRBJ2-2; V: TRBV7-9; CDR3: ASSQGLAGELF
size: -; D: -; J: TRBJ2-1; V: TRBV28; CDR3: ASCSLATKGPYNEQF
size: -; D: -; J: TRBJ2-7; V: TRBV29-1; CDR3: SVYGQSYEQY
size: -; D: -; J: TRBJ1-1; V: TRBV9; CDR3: ASSVVLMNTEAF
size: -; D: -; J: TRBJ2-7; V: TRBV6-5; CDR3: ASSRLLEQY
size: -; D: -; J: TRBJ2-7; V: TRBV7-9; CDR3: ASSRQNYEQY
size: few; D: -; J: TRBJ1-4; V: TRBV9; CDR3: ASSVEAGRGEKLF
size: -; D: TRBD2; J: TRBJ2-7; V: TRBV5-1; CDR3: ASSLAVIAGDYEQY
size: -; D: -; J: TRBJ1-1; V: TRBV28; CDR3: ASSPGDGPLGTEAF
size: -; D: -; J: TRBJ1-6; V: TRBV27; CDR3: ASSDDRRLSPLH
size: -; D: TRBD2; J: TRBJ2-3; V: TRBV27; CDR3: ASTLSQPGGALIDTQY
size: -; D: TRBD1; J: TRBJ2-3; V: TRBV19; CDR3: ASSSGTGGRDTQY
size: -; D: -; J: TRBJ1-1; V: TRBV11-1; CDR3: ASTSPGQLNTEAF
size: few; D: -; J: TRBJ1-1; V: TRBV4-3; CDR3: ASSQARTGDMNTEAF
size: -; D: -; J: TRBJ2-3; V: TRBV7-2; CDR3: ASSTQGRSTDTQY
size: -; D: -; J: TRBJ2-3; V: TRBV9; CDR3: ASSVEDGRIGDTQY
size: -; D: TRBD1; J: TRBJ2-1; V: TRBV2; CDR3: ASSRGGTALVNEQF
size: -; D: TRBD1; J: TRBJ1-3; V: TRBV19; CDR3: ASKEQGTSGNTIY
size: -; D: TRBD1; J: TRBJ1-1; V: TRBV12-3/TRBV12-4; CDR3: ASSRQGATEAF
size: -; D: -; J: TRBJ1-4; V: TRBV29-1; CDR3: SVDSGFNEKLF
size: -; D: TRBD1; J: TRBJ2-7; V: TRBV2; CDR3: ASSWDRETYEQY
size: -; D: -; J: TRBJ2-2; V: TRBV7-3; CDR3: ASSPSPGFSGELF
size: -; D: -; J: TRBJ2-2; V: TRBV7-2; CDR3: ASSPQGHNTGELF
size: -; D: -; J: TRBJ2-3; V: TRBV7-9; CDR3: ASSLKATDTQY
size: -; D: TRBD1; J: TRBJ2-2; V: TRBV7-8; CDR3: ASSYRDRDTGELF
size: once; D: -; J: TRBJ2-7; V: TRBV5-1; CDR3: ASSFRAPTIREAYEQY
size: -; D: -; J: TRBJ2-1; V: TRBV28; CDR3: ASSSGLGSGLYNEQF
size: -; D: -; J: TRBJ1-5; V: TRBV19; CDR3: ASSMRQQGGQPQH
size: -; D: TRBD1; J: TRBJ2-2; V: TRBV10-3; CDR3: AISDRAGELF
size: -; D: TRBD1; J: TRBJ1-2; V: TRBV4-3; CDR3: ASSQDAVSRGYGYT
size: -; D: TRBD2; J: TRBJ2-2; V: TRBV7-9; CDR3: ASSRGLAGRNTGELF
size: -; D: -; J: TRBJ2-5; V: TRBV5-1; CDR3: ASSSDGGTVQETQY
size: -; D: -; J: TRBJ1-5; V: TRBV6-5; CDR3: ASSLDRSNQPQH
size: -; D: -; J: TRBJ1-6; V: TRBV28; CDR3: ASSYTGYNSPLH
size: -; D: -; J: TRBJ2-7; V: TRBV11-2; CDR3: ASSFAGEGYEQY
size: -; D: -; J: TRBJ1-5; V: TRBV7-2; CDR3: ASSFPGVVQH
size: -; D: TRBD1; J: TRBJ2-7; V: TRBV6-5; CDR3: AIGTGGLGEQY
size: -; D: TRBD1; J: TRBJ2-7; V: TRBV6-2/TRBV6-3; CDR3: ASSYSGQGWYEQY